This T cell receptor (beta chain) was sequenced for a study of cytomegalovirus exposure and HLA in healthy donors (dated by TCRdb to the late 2010s). As for the study more broadly: According to a later analysis, one platform produced both the roughly 120 validation repertoires and the 620 or so repertoires of the first cohort. The study aimed to test whether cataloging public T cell receptors could reveal signatures of past pathogen exposure. A separate validation cohort of approximately 130 different subjects was used in addition to the approximately 610-subject first cohort. To predict cytomegalovirus infection status, the study combined high-throughput TCR immunosequencing, statistical association of individual TCRs with disease status, and machine learning.

Measured from the cysteine to the phenylalanine, the CDR3 is 16 residues long. The CDR3 DNA has 48 bases and is translated from base 1. For CDR1 and CDR2, the germline V gene lists MDHEN and SYDVKM. The junction shows trimming of 6 bases on V and 7 bases on J, plus 22 bases between the germline ends. General conclusions and limits of the study: Of the cluster scores, around 95% were above 0 in a later analysis, which found that TCRs clustered in the first cohort also tended to co-occur in the approximately 110 validation repertoires. The study gave a list of about 150 TCR beta chains associated with cytomegalovirus. According to the authors, the approach could potentially be generalized to other disease states and immunological phenotypes. In both the original and validation cohorts, the classifier was reported to diagnose cytomegalovirus status with high specificity and sensitivity. The validation cohort had no HLA typing available for a later analysis, so co-occurrence within that cohort was assessed over all 120 or so repertoires. Most TCR sequences were seen in very few donors, while some public TCRs were found in many individuals. In vitro tests confirmed that a few of the cytomegalovirus-associated TCR beta chains recognize cytomegalovirus antigens.

Donors formed part of the validation cohort, which comprised over a hundred subjects and was distinct from the first cohort of fewer than 750 subjects. The method was the immunoSEQ multiplex PCR assay. On the study's bioinformatics: A statistical classification framework was developed to diagnose cytomegalovirus status using the catalog of TCR beta chain sequences. Entries here come from immuneACCESS through TCRdb and include only in-frame sequences with V and J called. Some clones fail to appear in such tables; in the studies checked, an unresolved V gene covers under half of the shortfall, and the cause of the remainder is unknown. The V and J calls and the clone size are those of that table, but D and trimming were determined from the DNA. The sample has approximately 100,000 clones on record, about 93% of them singletons. Of the sample, 0.95% to 1.3% falls within the top ten clones. Points on this clone: No antigen is known for it. Base qualities are not at hand, and no much larger clone is one base apart.

The chain couples TRBV28 to TRBJ1-5; TRBD1 could be the D gene, as 5 bases match. Sequenced material: PBMCs. The sequence was obtained from a woman aged 25 to 39 in good health and CMV-seropositive. The CDR3: CASRSNSGGGEQPQHF. The base sequence is TGTGCCAGCAGATCAAATTCGGGGGGGGGTGAGCAGCCCCAGCATTTT.